This T cell receptor (beta chain) was documented in a study of blood T cell repertoires in COVID-19. Across the whole study: Collection of acute and convalescent COVID-19 samples took place in the United States, Italy and Spain.

In the study's own analysis: Quantification of nucleated cells was approximated via reference gene primer amplification. TCRdb's copy holds only in-frame clones and misses some; the assay was immunoSEQ multiplex PCR. V, J and clone size are those of that table, while D and trimming were read from the DNA. This table holds 200,000 to 300,000 clones, 87% found once. The age range of participants was about 18 to 100 years, with residence in about two dozen US areas. The study assigned cohorts using participant-reported clinical history. The table lists this clone with a count of one. V trimming: 7 bases; J trimming: 0 bases; junction bases outside the gene matches: 8. Looked up from germline, CDR1 is MNHEY and CDR2 is SMNVEV (reference sequence). CDR3 length: 15 residues.

The receptor was derived from a woman in her 30s with acute COVID-19. The rearrangement joins TRBV27 to TRBJ1-1; TRBD1 matches 7 bases. The sample was PBMCs or T cells enriched from blood (not recorded which). DNA for the CDR3: TGTGCCAGCATCCGGGACAGCCTCATGAACACTGAAGCTTTCTTT. This translates into CASIRDSLMNTEAFF.